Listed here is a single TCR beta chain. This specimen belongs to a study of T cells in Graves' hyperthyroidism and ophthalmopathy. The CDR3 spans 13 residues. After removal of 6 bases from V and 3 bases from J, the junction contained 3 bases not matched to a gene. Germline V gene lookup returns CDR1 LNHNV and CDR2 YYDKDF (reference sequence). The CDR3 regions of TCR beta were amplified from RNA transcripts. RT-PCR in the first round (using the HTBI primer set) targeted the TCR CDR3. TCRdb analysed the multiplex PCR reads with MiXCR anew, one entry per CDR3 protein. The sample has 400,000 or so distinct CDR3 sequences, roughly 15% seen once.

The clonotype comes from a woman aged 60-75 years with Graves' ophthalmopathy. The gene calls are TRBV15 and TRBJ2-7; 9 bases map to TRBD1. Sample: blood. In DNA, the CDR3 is TGTGCCACCAGTGCGGACAGGGGCTACGAGCAGTACTTC. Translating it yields CATSADRGYEQYF.